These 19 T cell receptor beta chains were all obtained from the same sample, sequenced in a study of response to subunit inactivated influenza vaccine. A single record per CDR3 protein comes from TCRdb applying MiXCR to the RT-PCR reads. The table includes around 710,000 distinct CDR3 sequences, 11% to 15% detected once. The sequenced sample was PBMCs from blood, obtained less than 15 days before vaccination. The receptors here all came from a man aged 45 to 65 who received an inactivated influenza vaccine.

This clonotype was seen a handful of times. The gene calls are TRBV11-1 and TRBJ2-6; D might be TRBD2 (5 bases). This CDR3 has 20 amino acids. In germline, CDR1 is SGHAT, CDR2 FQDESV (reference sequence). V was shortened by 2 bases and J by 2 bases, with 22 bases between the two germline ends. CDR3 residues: CASSLIWRNQYSTGANVLTF. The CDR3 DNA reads TGTGCCAGCAGCTTAATTTGGAGGAATCAATATTCAACTGGGGCCAACGTCCTGACTTTC.

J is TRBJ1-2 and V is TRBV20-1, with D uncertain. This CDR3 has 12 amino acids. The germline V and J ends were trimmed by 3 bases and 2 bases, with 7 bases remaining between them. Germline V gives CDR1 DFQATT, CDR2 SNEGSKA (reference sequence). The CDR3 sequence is CSASQPNYGYTF. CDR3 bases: TGCAGTGCTAGTCAGCCCAACTATGGCTACACCTTC.

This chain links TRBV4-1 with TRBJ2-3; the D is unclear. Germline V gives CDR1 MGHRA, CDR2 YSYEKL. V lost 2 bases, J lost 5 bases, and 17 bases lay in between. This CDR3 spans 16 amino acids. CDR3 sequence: CASSQRPIRNLDTQYF. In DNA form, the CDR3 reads TGCGCCAGCAGCCAACGACCGATTCGCAACCTAGATACGCAGTATTTT.

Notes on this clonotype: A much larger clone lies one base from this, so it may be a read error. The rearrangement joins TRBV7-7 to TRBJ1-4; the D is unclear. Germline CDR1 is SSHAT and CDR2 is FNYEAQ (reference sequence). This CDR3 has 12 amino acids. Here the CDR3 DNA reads TGTGCTAGCAGCTCCCATCTTGAAAAACTGTTTTTT. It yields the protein CASSSHLEKLFF.

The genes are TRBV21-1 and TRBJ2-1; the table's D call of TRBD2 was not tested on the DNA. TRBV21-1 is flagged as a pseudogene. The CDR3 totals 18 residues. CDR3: CASSKSVSSGSPYNEQFF. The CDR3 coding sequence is TGTGCCAGCAGCAAATCTGTTTCTAGCGGGAGTCCCTACAATGAGCAGTTCTTC.

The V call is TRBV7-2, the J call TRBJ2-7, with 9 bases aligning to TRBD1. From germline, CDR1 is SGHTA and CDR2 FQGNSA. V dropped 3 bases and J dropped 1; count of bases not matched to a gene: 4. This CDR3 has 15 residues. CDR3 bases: TGTGCCAGCAGCTTCCGGGGGACAGGGTCCTACGAGCAGTACTTC. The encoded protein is CASSFRGTGSYEQYF.

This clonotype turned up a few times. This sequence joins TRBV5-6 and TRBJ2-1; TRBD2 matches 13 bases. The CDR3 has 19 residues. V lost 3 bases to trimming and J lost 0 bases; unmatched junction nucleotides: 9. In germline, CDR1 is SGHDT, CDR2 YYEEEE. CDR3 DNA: TGTGCCAGCAGCTCTAAGGGACTAGCGGGGACCCTCTCCTACAATGAGCAGTTCTTC. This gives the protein CASSSKGLAGTLSYNEQFF.

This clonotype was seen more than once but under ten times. The CDR3 sequence is CASSSGMDTEAFF. DNA for the CDR3: TGTGCCAGCAGCTCAGGGATGGACACTGAAGCTTTCTTT. The genes are TRBV5-6 and TRBJ1-1; a possible D gene is TRBD1 (5 bases). The CDR3 loop spans 13 amino acids. The V gene lost 3 bases and the J gene lost 3 bases, with 9 bases spanning the gap. Germline assignment: CDR1 SGHDT and CDR2 YYEEEE.

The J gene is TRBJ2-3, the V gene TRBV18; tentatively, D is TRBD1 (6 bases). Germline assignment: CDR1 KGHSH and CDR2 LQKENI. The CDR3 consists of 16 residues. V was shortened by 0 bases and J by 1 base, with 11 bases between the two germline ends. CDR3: CASSPPVGARTDTQYF. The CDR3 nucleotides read TGTGCCAGCTCACCACCGGTGGGGGCCCGCACAGATACGCAGTATTTT. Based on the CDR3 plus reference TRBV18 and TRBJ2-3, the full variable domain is NAGVMQNPRHLVRRRGQEARLRCSPMKGHSHVYWYRQLPEEGLKFMVYLQKENIIDESGMPKERFSAEFPKEGPSILRIQQVVRGDSAAYFCASSPPVGARTDTQYFGPGTRLTVL.

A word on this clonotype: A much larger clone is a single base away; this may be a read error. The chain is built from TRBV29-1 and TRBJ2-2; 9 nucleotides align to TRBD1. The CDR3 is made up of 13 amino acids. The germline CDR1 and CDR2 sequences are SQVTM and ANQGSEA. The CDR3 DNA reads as TGCAGCGTGGACAGGGGTGGCACCGGGGAGCTGTATTTT. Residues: CSVDRGGTGELYF.

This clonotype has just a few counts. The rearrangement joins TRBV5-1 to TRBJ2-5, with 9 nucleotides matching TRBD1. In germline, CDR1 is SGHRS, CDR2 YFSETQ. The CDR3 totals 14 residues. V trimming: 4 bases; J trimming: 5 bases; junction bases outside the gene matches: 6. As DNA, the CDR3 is TGCGCCAGCAGCGTAGGACAGGGGAAGGAGACCCAGTACTTC. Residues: CASSVGQGKETQYF.

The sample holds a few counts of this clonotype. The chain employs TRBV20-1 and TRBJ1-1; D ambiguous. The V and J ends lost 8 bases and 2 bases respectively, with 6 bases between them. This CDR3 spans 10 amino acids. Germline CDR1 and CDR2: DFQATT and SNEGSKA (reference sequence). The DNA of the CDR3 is TGCAGTCGGAAAAACACTGAAGCTTTCTTT. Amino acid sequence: CSRKNTEAFF.

The DNA of the CDR3 is TGCAGCGCCCATCTGGTAGGGGAGACCCAGTACTTC. It encodes CSAHLVGETQYF. This chain joins TRBV29-1 and TRBJ2-5; no definite D call. Trimming left V 7 bases short and J 5 bases short, with 14 bases between. CDR1 and CDR2 from the germline V gene are SQVTM and ANQGSEA. The CDR3 extends over 12 amino acids.

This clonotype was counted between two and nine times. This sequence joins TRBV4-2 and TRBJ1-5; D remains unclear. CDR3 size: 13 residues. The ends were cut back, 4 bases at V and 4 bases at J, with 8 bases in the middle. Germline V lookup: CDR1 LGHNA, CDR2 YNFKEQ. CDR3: CASSPVENQPQHF. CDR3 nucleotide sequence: TGTGCCAGCAGCCCCGTGGAAAATCAGCCCCAGCATTTT.

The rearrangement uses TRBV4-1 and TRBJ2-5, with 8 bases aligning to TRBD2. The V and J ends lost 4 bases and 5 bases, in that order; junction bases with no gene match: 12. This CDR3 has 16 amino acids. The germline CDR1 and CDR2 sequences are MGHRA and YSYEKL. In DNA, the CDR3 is TGCGCCAGCAGCCCCTGGACTAGCCCATTTAGGGAGACCCAGTACTTC. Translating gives CASSPWTSPFRETQYF.

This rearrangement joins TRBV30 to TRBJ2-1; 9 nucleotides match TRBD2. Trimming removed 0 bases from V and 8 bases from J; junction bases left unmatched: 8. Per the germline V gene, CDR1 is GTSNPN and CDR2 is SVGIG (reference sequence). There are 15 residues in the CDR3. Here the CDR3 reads CAWSVLAGASDEQFF. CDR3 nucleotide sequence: TGTGCCTGGAGTGTATTAGCGGGAGCTAGCGATGAGCAGTTCTTC.

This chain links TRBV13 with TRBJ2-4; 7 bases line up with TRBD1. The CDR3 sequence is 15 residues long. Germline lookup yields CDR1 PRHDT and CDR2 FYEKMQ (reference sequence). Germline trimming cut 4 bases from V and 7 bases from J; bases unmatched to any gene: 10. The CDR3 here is CASSSKPGGPNIQYF. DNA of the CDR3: TGTGCCAGCAGCTCAAAACCAGGGGGTCCGAACATTCAGTACTTC.

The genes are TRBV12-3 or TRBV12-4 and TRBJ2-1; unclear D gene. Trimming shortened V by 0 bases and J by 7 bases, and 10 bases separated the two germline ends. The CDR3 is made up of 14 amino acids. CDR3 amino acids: CASSLALLRNEQFF. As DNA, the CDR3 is TGTGCCAGCAGTTTAGCGCTTCTTCGGAATGAGCAGTTCTTC.

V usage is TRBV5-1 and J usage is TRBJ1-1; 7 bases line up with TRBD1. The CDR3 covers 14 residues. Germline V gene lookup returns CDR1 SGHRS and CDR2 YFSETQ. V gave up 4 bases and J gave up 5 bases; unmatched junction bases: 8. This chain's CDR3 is CASSPADRATEAFF. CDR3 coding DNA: TGCGCCAGCAGCCCAGCAGACAGGGCGACTGAAGCTTTCTTT.